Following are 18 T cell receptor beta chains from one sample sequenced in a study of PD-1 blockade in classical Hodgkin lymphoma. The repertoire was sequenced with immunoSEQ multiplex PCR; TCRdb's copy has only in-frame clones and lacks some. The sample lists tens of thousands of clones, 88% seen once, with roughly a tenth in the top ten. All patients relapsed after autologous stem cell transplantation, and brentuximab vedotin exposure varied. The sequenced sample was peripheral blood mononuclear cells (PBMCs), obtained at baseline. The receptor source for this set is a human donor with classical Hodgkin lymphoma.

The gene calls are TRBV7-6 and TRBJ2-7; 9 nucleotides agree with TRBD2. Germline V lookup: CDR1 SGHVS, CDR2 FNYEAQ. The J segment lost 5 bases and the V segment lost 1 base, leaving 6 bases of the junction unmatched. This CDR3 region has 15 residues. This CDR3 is CASSLGNSGRNEQYF. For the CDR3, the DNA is TGTGCCAGCAGCTTAGGCAATAGCGGGAGAAACGAGCAGTACTTC.

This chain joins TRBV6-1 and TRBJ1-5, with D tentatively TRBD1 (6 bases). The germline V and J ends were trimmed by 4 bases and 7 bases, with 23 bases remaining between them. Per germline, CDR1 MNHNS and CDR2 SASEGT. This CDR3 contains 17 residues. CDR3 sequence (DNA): TGTGCCAGCAGTGGACATGAAACAGGGAAATGGAGCCAGCCCCAGCATTTT. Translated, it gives CASSGHETGKWSQPQHF.

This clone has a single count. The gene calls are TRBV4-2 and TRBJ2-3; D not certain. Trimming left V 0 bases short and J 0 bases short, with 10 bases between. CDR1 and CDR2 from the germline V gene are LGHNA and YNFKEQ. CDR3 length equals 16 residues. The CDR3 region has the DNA TGTGCCAGCAGCCAAGAAGAGACGATGAGCACAGATACGCAGTATTTT. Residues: CASSQEETMSTDTQYF.

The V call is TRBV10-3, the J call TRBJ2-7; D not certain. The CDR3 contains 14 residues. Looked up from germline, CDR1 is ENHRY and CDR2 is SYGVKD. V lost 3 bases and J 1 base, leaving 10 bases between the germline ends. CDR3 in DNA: TGTGCCATCAGTGAAAGGAGAGCTTCCTACGAGCAGTACTTC. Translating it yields CAISERRASYEQYF.

The CDR3 sequence: CASSPRVQVRSYEQYF. The CDR3 nucleotides read TGCGCCAGCAGCCCCCGCGTACAGGTACGATCCTACGAGCAGTACTTC. The V and J genes are TRBV4-1 and TRBJ2-7, with D perhaps TRBD1 (5 bases). The length of the CDR3 is 16 residues. Trimming removed 4 bases from V and 1 base from J, with 17 bases in between. Germline CDR1 reads MGHRA; CDR2 reads YSYEKL.

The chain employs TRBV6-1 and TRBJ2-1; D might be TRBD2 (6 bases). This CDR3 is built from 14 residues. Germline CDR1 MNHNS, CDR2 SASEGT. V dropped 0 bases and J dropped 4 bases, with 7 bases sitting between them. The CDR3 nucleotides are TGTGCCAGCAGTGAAGCGGGGGGATACAATGAGCAGTTCTTC. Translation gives CASSEAGGYNEQFF.

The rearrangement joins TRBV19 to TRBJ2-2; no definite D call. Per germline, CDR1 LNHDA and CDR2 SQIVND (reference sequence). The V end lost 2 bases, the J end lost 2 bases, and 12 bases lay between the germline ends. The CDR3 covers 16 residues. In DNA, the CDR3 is TGTGCCAGTAGTATAAAAGCCCCGTCTAACACCGGGGAGCTGTTTTTT. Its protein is CASSIKAPSNTGELFF.

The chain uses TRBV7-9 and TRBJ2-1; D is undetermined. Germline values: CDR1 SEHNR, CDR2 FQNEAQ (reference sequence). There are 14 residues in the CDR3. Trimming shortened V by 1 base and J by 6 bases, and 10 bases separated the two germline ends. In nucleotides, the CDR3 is TGTGCCAGCAGCTTAGACTACCAGATCAATGAGCAGTTCTTC. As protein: CASSLDYQINEQFF.

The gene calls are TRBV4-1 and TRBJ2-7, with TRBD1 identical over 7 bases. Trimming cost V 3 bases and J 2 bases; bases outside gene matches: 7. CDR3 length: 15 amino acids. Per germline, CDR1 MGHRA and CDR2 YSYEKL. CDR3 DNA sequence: TGCGCCAGCAGCCACAGCCGGGACAGCCCCTACGAGCAGTACTTC. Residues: CASSHSRDSPYEQYF.

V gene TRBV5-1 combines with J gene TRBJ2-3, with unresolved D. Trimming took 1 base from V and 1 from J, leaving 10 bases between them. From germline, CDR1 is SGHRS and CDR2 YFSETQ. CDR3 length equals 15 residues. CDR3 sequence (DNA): TGCGCCAGCAGCTTGATTTGGCAGGGCACAGATACGCAGTATTTT. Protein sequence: CASSLIWQGTDTQYF.

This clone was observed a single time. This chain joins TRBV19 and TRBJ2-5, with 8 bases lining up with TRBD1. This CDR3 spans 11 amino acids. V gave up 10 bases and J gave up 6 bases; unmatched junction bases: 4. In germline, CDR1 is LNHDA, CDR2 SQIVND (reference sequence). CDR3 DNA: TGTGCCACCGGACAGGGAAAGACCCAGTACTTC. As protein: CATGQGKTQYF.

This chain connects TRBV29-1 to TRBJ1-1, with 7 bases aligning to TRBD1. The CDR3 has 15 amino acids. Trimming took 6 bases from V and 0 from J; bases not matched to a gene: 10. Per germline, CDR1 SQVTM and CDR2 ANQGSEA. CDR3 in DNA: TGCAGCGTGGGAAGGGCAGGGGGAATGAACACTGAAGCTTTCTTT. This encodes CSVGRAGGMNTEAFF.

DNA for the CDR3: TGCGCCAGCAGTGAGAGTAGCTTGAACACTGAAGCTTTCTTT. Translation: CASSESSLNTEAFF. This rearrangement joins TRBV10-2 to TRBJ1-1; D uncertain. The V gene's germline CDR1 is WSHSY and CDR2 SAAADI. Trimming stripped 2 bases from V and 0 bases from J, with 7 bases between. CDR3 length: 14 amino acids.

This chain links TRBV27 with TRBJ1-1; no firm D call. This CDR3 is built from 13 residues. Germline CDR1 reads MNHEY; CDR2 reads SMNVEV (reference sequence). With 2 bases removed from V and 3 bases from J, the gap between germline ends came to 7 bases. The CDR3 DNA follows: TGTGCCAGCAGTTTAGGATTTGACACTGAAGCTTTCTTT. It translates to CASSLGFDTEAFF.

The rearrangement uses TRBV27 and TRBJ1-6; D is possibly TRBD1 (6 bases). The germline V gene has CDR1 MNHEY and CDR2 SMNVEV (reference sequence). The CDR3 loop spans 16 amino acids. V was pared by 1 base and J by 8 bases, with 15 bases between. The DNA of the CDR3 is TGTGCCAGCAGTTTATTGGGGGGGCTGGTTGATTCACCCCTCCACTTT. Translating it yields CASSLLGGLVDSPLHF.

DNA for the CDR3: TGTGCCAGCAGCTTAGGAGTACAGGGTCCCTACGAGCAGTACTTC. Amino acid sequence: CASSLGVQGPYEQYF. This chain links TRBV7-9 with TRBJ2-7; weak D call: TRBD1 (6 bases). The CDR3 is made up of 15 amino acids. Trimming took off 1 base at V and 2 bases at J, with 12 bases between the two ends. From germline, CDR1 is SEHNR and CDR2 FQNEAQ (reference sequence).

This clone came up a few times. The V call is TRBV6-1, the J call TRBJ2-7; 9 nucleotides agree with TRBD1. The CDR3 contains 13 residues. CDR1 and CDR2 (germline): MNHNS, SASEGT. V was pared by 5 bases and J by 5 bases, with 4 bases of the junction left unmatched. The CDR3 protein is CASSIRTGDEQYF. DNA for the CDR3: TGTGCCAGCAGTATCAGGACAGGGGACGAGCAGTACTTC.

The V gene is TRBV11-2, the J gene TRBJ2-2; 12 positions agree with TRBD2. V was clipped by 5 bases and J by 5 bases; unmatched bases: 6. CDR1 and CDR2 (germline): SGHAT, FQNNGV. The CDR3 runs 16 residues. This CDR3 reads CASSPRLAGVTGELFF. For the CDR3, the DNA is TGTGCCAGCAGCCCAAGACTAGCGGGGGTTACCGGGGAGCTGTTTTTT.